Listed here is a single T cell receptor beta chain. Recovered Cohort 3 donors showed two negative PCRs, clearance, or symptom resolution. This entry is derived from a study of blood T cell repertoires in COVID-19. The wider study: From T cells, B-cell-depleted T cells, or PBMCs came the material, which was cDNA or gDNA.

V gave up 4 bases and J gave up 5 bases, with 16 bases separating them. The germline gives CDR1 SGHRS, CDR2 YFSETQ. This CDR3 spans 15 amino acids. The protocol was immunoSEQ multiplex PCR, while the TCRdb copy is restricted to in-frame clones and leaves out a portion. The data contain about 140,000 clones, about three quarters of them singletons. The specimen was PBMCs or T cells enriched from blood (not recorded which). The chain has TRBV5-1 and TRBJ2-4, with D perhaps matching TRBD1 (6 bases). The sequence derives from a woman between 50 and 59 years old who had recovered from COVID-19. CDR3 amino acids: CASSPRQAGENIQYF. In nucleotides, the CDR3 is TGCGCCAGCAGCCCCCGCCAGGCAGGGGAAAACATTCAGTACTTC.